This is a list of T cell receptor beta chains from one sample in a study of T cells after yellow fever vaccination. TCRdb re-derived calls from the 5' RACE reads in MiXCR, one entry per CDR3 protein. There are 150,000 to 200,000 distinct CDR3 sequences in the sample; approximately 6.2% occur only once, and about 2.8% lies in the top ten. The specimen was CD4+ T cells sorted from PBMCs, collected on the day of the first yellow fever vaccination. The receptors come from a man in his late teens or twenties who received the YFV17D yellow fever vaccine. CDR3s include the opening cysteine and the closing phenylalanine or tryptophan. Each record gives: D gene, V gene, J gene, clone size, CDR3 protein, CDR3 DNA. A D gene is named only where the DNA matches it firmly. Rows may omit the clone size; those that give it use once, few, many or a size class.

D gene: .
V gene: TRBV18
J gene: TRBJ1-2
clone size: few
CDR3 protein: CASSRGTGRNNYGYTF
CDR3 DNA: TGTGCCAGCTCACGTGGAACGGGCAGGAATAACTATGGCTACACCTTC

D gene: .
V gene: TRBV4-2
J gene: TRBJ1-1
clone size: few
CDR3 protein: CASSQASFSRGTEAFF
CDR3 DNA: TGTGCCAGCAGCCAAGCTAGTTTTTCGAGGGGTACTGAAGCTTTCTTT

D gene: TRBD1
V gene: TRBV5-1
J gene: TRBJ1-1
clone size: few
CDR3 protein: CASSLTNPGTGGTEAFF
CDR3 DNA: TGCGCCAGCAGCTTAACTAACCCCGGGACAGGGGGGACTGAAGCTTTCTTT

D gene: TRBD2
V gene: TRBV6-5
J gene: TRBJ2-3
clone size: many
CDR3 protein: CASNSKRDYKYSTDTQYF
CDR3 DNA: TGTGCCAGCAATTCCAAACGGGACTATAAATATAGCACAGATACGCAGTATTTT

D gene: .
V gene: TRBV7-3
J gene: TRBJ1-5
clone size: many
CDR3 protein: CASSLTADQPQHF
CDR3 DNA: TGTGCCAGCAGCTTAACAGCAGATCAGCCCCAGCATTTT

D gene: .
V gene: TRBV12-3/TRBV12-4
J gene: TRBJ2-6
clone size: many
CDR3 protein: CASSLTGGGANVLTF
CDR3 DNA: TGTGCCAGCAGTTTAACAGGTGGCGGGGCCAACGTCCTGACTTTC

D gene: .
V gene: TRBV10-3
J gene: TRBJ2-3
clone size: many
CDR3 protein: CAIRSTDTQYF
CDR3 DNA: TGTGCCATCAGGAGCACAGATACGCAGTATTTT

D gene: .
V gene: TRBV6-5
J gene: TRBJ1-4
clone size: many
CDR3 protein: CASSYGQEGGKLFF
CDR3 DNA: TGTGCCAGCAGTTACGGGCAAGAGGGCGGAAAACTGTTTTTT

D gene: .
V gene: TRBV27
J gene: TRBJ1-4
clone size: many
CDR3 protein: CASSGVGWGEKLFF
CDR3 DNA: TGTGCCAGCAGTGGGGTGGGGTGGGGTGAAAAACTGTTTTTT

D gene: .
V gene: TRBV20-1
J gene: TRBJ2-7
clone size: many
CDR3 protein: CSAALSRGSYEQYF
CDR3 DNA: TGCAGTGCTGCCCTGAGTCGGGGGAGCTACGAGCAGTACTTC

D gene: .
V gene: TRBV20-1
J gene: TRBJ2-3
clone size: .
CDR3 protein: CRARKGGPGDTQYF
CDR3 DNA: TGCAGGGCTAGGAAAGGCGGGCCGGGAGATACGCAGTATTTT

D gene: TRBD1
V gene: TRBV30
J gene: TRBJ1-1
clone size: .
CDR3 protein: CAWSVQGPLRFVTEAFF
CDR3 DNA: TGTGCCTGGAGTGTACAGGGGCCTCTCAGGTTCGTCACTGAAGCTTTCTTT

D gene: TRBD2
V gene: TRBV4-3
J gene: TRBJ2-3
clone size: many
CDR3 protein: CASSPLAGASTDTQYF
CDR3 DNA: TGCGCCAGCAGCCCTCTAGCGGGGGCGAGCACAGATACGCAGTATTTT

D gene: .
V gene: TRBV7-8
J gene: TRBJ1-6
clone size: .
CDR3 protein: CASSPSSQGRSPLHF
CDR3 DNA: TGTGCCAGCAGCCCCTCGTCACAGGGCAGGTCACCCCTCCACTTT

D gene: TRBD1
V gene: TRBV6-1
J gene: TRBJ1-5
clone size: few
CDR3 protein: CASSDRGASNQPQHF
CDR3 DNA: TGTGCCAGCAGCGACAGGGGGGCTAGCAATCAGCCCCAGCATTTT

D gene: TRBD2
V gene: TRBV7-2
J gene: TRBJ2-7
clone size: many
CDR3 protein: CASSPSGGPYEQYF
CDR3 DNA: TGTGCCAGCAGCCCTAGCGGGGGGCCCTACGAGCAGTACTTC

D gene: .
V gene: TRBV6-1
J gene: TRBJ1-3
clone size: many
CDR3 protein: CASSEGWVNTIYF
CDR3 DNA: TGTGCCAGCAGTGAAGGTTGGGTTAACACCATATATTTT

D gene: TRBD1
V gene: TRBV20-1
J gene: TRBJ2-1
clone size: .
CDR3 protein: CSAGRPGQHYNEQFF
CDR3 DNA: TGCAGTGCGGGTCGACCGGGACAGCACTACAATGAGCAGTTCTTC

D gene: TRBD2
V gene: TRBV11-2
J gene: TRBJ2-1
clone size: many
CDR3 protein: CASSSTSGGSFSYNEQFF
CDR3 DNA: TGTGCCAGCAGCTCCACTAGCGGGGGTTCTTTCTCCTACAATGAGCAGTTCTTC

D gene: TRBD1
V gene: TRBV6-1
J gene: TRBJ1-2
clone size: many
CDR3 protein: CASRPTGDSNYGYTF
CDR3 DNA: TGTGCCAGCAGACCTACAGGGGATTCTAACTATGGCTACACCTTC

D gene: TRBD1
V gene: TRBV4-1
J gene: TRBJ1-2
clone size: .
CDR3 protein: CASSQDGDRGHYGYTF
CDR3 DNA: TGCGCCAGCAGCCAAGATGGAGACAGGGGGCATTATGGCTACACCTTC

D gene: TRBD1
V gene: TRBV20-1
J gene: TRBJ1-2
clone size: few
CDR3 protein: CSAIQGTYGYTF
CDR3 DNA: TGCAGTGCTATACAGGGGACCTATGGCTACACCTTC

D gene: .
V gene: TRBV7-9
J gene: TRBJ1-1
clone size: .
CDR3 protein: CASSPAGWTEAFF
CDR3 DNA: TGTGCCAGCAGCCCAGCGGGGTGGACTGAAGCTTTCTTT

D gene: .
V gene: TRBV6-2/TRBV6-3
J gene: TRBJ2-7
clone size: .
CDR3 protein: CASGMGYEQYF
CDR3 DNA: TGTGCCAGCGGGATGGGCTACGAGCAGTACTTC

D gene: .
V gene: TRBV7-8
J gene: TRBJ2-7
clone size: .
CDR3 protein: CASSSTPPYEQYF
CDR3 DNA: TGTGCCAGCAGCTCTACCCCCCCGTACGAGCAGTACTTC

D gene: TRBD2
V gene: TRBV5-1
J gene: TRBJ2-3
clone size: .
CDR3 protein: CASSLTPAGGVTDTQYF
CDR3 DNA: TGCGCCAGCAGCTTGACGCCGGCGGGGGGCGTCACAGATACGCAGTATTTT

D gene: .
V gene: TRBV5-1
J gene: TRBJ1-2
clone size: many
CDR3 protein: CASSDQGGVGYTF
CDR3 DNA: TGCGCCAGCAGCGATCAGGGAGGGGTTGGCTACACCTTC

D gene: .
V gene: TRBV12-5
J gene: TRBJ2-4
clone size: few
CDR3 protein: CASGGMQGRDIQYF
CDR3 DNA: TGTGCTAGTGGGGGTATGCAGGGGAGGGACATTCAGTACTTC

D gene: .
V gene: TRBV7-9
J gene: TRBJ2-1
clone size: many
CDR3 protein: CASSLHWDQYNEQFF
CDR3 DNA: TGTGCCAGCAGCTTACATTGGGACCAGTACAATGAGCAGTTCTTC